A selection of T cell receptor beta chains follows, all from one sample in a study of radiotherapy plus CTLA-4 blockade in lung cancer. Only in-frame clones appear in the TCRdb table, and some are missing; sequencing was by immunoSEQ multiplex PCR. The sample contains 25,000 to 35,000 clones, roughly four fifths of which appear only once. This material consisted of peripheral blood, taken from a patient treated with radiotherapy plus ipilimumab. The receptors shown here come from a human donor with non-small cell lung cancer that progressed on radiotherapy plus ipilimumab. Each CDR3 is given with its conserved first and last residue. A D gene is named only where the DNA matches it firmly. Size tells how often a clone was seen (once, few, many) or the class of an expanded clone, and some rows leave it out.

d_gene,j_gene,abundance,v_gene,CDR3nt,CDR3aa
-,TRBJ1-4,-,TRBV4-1,TGCGCCAGCAGCCACTCCGGACAGAGCCACGCAACTAATGAAAAACTGTTTTTT,CASSHSGQSHATNEKLFF
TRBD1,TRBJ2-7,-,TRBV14,TGTGCCAGCAGCCTTGGGTTACAGGGGTGGCACGGGGACGAGCAGTACTTC,CASSLGLQGWHGDEQYF
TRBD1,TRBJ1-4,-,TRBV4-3,TGCGCCAGCAGCCAAGAGTACTTTGGACAGGGTGGGGCGAATGAAAAACTGTTTTTT,CASSQEYFGQGGANEKLFF
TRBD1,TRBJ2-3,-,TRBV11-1,TGTGCCAGCAGCGCCTGGGACAGGGGAAACACAGATACGCAGTATTTT,CASSAWDRGNTDTQYF
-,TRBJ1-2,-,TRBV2,TGTGCCAGCGGACTCAGGAATGGCTACACCTTC,CASGLRNGYTF
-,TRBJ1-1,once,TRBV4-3,TGCGCCAGCAGCCAAGAAAGTCAGGGGCAGGGGATGAGGAACACTGAAGCTTTCTTT,CASSQESQGQGMRNTEAFF
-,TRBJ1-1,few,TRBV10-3,TGTGCCATCAGTGAGCCTCTGTCCCCGGCTTTCTTT,CAISEPLSPAFF
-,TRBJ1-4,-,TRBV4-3,TGCGCCAGCAGCCAAGACGGCAGGAGGTCACATGGAATCGAAAAACTGTTTTTT,CASSQDGRRSHGIEKLFF
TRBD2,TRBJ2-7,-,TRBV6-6,TGTGCCAGCAGTCGGGCGGGGGGCCCCTACGAGCAGTACTTC,CASSRAGGPYEQYF
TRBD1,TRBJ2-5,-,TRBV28,TGTGCCAGCAGCGAAATACAGGGGGCGCGCGCAGAGACCCAGTACTTC,CASSEIQGARAETQYF